What follows describes a single T cell receptor (beta chain). Its antigen remains unknown. The data are from a study of siplizumab effects on memory and regulatory T cells. General study points: Naive T cells apparently outstripped memory cells in diversity and seemed major alloresponse contributors. Left unconfirmed was the suppressive function of proliferating Tregs from siplizumab cultures. Neither a naive nor a memory phenotype was assignable to roughly 75-96% of proliferating CD4+ or CD8+ clones.

Germline CDR1 and CDR2: SGHTA and FQGTGA. Between the trimmed V and J ends, which lost 5 bases and 3 bases, there was a span of 16 bases. CDR3 length equals 15 residues. Profiled with immunoSEQ multiplex PCR; TCRdb holds only in-frame clones, not every one. This sample has some 100,000 clones, with 92% found just once. This sequence originates from a human donor in good health. The sequencing sample was made of Tregs sorted from blood. V and J are TRBV7-3 and TRBJ1-1; D is possibly TRBD1 (5 bases). CDR3 in DNA: TGTGCCAGCAGCGAACAGGTTCTAATGGACACTGAAGCTTTCTTT. Protein product: CASSEQVLMDTEAFF.